The present entry profiles one TCR beta chain with its context. Its antigen is still unknown. The CDR3 has 13 residues. Per germline, CDR1 MNHEY and CDR2 SVGAGI. V was clipped by 0 bases and J by 4 bases, with 7 bases between them. The data originate from a study of CD8 T cells in ankylosing spondylitis. Overall study results and limits: There was a TCR beta motif, made of several highly homologous variants, that appeared characteristic of ankylosing spondylitis blood.

One entry per CDR3 protein, called by TCRdb with MiXCR from the 5' RACE reads. The data hold roughly 490,000 distinct CDR3 sequences, with roughly 5.3% observed a single time. This TCR derives from a male donor with ankylosing spondylitis. This chain connects TRBV6-5 to TRBJ2-7; no clear D gene. Sequenced sample: blood, either unsorted or a sorted T cell fraction (not recorded which). This chain's CDR3 is CASSYSLWYEQYF. The DNA of the CDR3 is TGTGCCAGCAGTTACTCGTTATGGTACGAGCAGTACTTC.